Described below is a single T cell receptor (beta chain) sequence and its context. This clone was observed once. Its binding antigen is unknown. No base-level quality is on record; no much larger clone is a single base apart. The trial excluded patients who had a history of autoimmune disease or were on systemic immunosuppression. Peripheral blood for TCR sequencing was collected from all dose cohorts at baseline, on cycle 4 day 1, and on cycle 7 day 1. Samples were obtained from an open-label, multicenter, first-in-human phase I dose-escalation trial of ivuxolimab. Adults with locally advanced or metastatic melanoma, renal cell carcinoma, hepatocellular carcinoma or head and neck squamous cell carcinoma were enrolled in the trial. Before TCR sequencing, CD4+ T cells and CD8+ T cells were sorted from peripheral blood as separate populations. The germline V gene sets CDR1 to MDHEN and CDR2 to SYDVKM. V is reduced by 6 bases and J by 7 bases, leaving a spacing of 16 bases between them. CDR3 length: 14 amino acids, cysteine to phenylalanine. The CDR3 DNA has 42 bases and is translated from base 1.

This sample stems from a study of OX40 agonist ivuxolimab in advanced cancers. Describing the broader study: Ivuxolimab was a fully human IgG2 agonistic monoclonal antibody targeting the costimulatory receptor OX40 (CD134). Intravenous ivuxolimab was administered to patients every 2 weeks at six dose levels: 0.01, 0.1, 0.3, 1.5, 3 and 10 mg/kg. Of the approximately 54 dose-escalation patients, hepatocellular carcinoma was present in roughly 19, melanoma in around 15, renal cell carcinoma in 9 and head and neck cancer in 9. The dose-escalation cohort was roughly 80% male with a mean age of approximately 60 years, ranging from about 20 to 85. Patients were allowed to have had prior anti-PD-1, anti-PD-L1 or anti-CTLA-4 therapy, and 30% to 40% of the dose-escalation patients had been treated with checkpoint inhibitors. Partial responses occurred in three dose-escalation patients, of whom one had hepatocellular carcinoma and two had cutaneous melanoma. The purpose of peripheral TCRbeta sequencing was to test whether ivuxolimab changed TCR sequence diversity and led to clonal T-cell expansion. The paper describes the monotherapy dose-escalation part (N of about 52 patients) of the phase I trial of ivuxolimab.

Overall study results and their limits: Partial responders in the 0.1-3.0 mg/kg groups had among the lowest normalized peripheral clonal expansion, especially among CD8+ T cells. Low levels of normalized T-cell clonal expansion were also seen in some nonresponding patients. After ivuxolimab, CD8+ T cells had more expanded clones than CD4+ T cells on average. Which antigens the clonally expanded peripheral T cells were specific for was not determined. Clonal expansion of both CD4+ and CD8+ blood T cells was observed from baseline to week 6 at doses 0.1 to 3.0 mg/kg.

For sequencing of the TCRbeta CDR3 region, genomic DNA was extracted from the sorted cells. The immunoSEQ Assay was used for sequencing of TCRbeta CDR3 regions. TCRdb holds this immuneACCESS table with in-frame rearrangements only. Some clones are missing; in checked studies, unresolved V genes explain under half, and the rest has no known cause. The sample table shows just under 85,000 clones, and 84% are seen once. The ten biggest clones cover under 7.5% of the sample. The V and J genes are TRBV28 and TRBJ2-1; tentative D gene TRBD1, with 6 bases matching. Specimen: CD4+ or CD8+ T cells sorted from blood, collected in a trial of the OX40 agonist ivuxolimab. This clonotype was obtained from an adult with an advanced solid tumor such as melanoma, head and neck, liver or kidney cancer. The DNA reads as follows: TGTGCCAGCAGGGGGCCTCAGGGGTGGAATGAGCAGTTCTTC. Its amino acids are CASRGPQGWNEQFF.